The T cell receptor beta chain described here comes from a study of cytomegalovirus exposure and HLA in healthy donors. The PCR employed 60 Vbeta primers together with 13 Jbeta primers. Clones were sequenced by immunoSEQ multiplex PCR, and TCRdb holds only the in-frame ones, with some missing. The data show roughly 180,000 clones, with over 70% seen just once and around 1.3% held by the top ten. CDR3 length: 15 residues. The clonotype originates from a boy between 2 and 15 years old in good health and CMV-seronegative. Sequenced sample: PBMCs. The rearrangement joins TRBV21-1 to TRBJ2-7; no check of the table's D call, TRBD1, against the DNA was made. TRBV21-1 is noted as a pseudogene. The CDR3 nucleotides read TGTGCCAGCAGCAAAGCCCGGACAGGGGGCTACGAGCAGTACTTC. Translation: CASSKARTGGYEQYF.